This T cell receptor beta chain was identified in a study of healthy donors' naive CD4 and CD8 T cells. A linear amplification protocol produced the TCR libraries from about 450 ng of total RNA. TCRdb reprocessed the reads via MiXCR and lists one record per CDR3 protein. The table lists approximately 200,000 distinct CDR3 sequences, over 60% of them singletons. As to this clonotype: Antigen: not known.

Notes on the study in general: Positive CDR3 charge linked to CD4+ cells, negative to CD8+ cells. Naive CD4+ and CD8+ cells reportedly differed in usage of most V and J genes. CDR3 charge plus V and J genes appeared to account for around 12% of CD4/CD8 variance.

The CDR3 consists of 18 residues. The V gene's germline CDR1 is LNHDA and CDR2 SQIVND (reference sequence). Trimming cost V 4 bases and J 4 bases, with 23 bases left between them. The V and J genes are TRBV19 and TRBJ1-5, with D perhaps matching TRBD1 (6 bases). The clonotype was recovered from a pool of human donors in good health; the sample pools cells from several healthy donors. Specimen: naive CD4+ and CD8+ T cells sorted from blood, pooled from several donors. Written as DNA, the CDR3 is TGTGCCAGTAGTACGCCGGGAACAGGGTTTCCCCCTAATCAGCCCCAGCATTTT. Translated, it gives CASSTPGTGFPPNQPQHF.